This record covers a single TCR beta chain. Its specificity is unknown. The sample belongs to a study of blood T cells in healthy people across ages. Study conclusions and caveats: Leaving the PBMCs unsorted stopped any conclusive comparison of naive versus antigen-experienced cells. Unknown donor CMV status possibly confounded expanded clonotype changes.

CDR3 length: 18 amino acids. V was pared by 4 bases and J by 0 bases, with 11 bases of the junction left unmatched. Per the germline V gene, CDR1 is SQVTM and CDR2 is ANQGSEA. The use of a sample-barcoded 5' primer and a J-beta primer mix characterized a second PCR of roughly 7 to 11 cycles. With 12 random nucleotides, a template-switch adaptor tagged each individual cDNA molecule. TCRdb reprocessed the 5' RACE reads with MiXCR, giving one entry per CDR3 protein. The sample shows about 1 million distinct CDR3 sequences, more than 40% of them seen only once. The gene calls are TRBV29-1 and TRBJ2-6; 8 positions match TRBD1. Input material: blood. This sequence was found in a woman aged 55-69 years in good health. CDR3 in amino acids: CSVAPPGQDVSGANVLTF. The CDR3, as DNA: TGCAGCGTTGCCCCCCCGGGACAGGATGTCTCTGGGGCCAACGTCCTGACTTTC. Full variable domain (rest looked up from reference TRBV29-1 and TRBJ2-6): SAVISQKPSRDICQRGTSLTIQCQVDSQVTMMFWYRQQPGQSLTLIATANQGSEATYESGFVIDKFPISRPNLTFSTLTVSNMSPEDSSIYLCSVAPPGQDVSGANVLTFGAGSRLTVL.